The 22 T cell receptor beta chains below all came from one sample that was sequenced in a study of blood T cells in healthy people across ages. The second PCR ran roughly 7 to 11 cycles with a sample-barcoded 5' primer and J-beta primers. TCRdb re-called the 5' RACE reads with MiXCR, one entry per CDR3 protein. Among about 760,000 distinct CDR3 sequences listed, roughly 50% were seen once. Sequenced input: blood. The receptors originated from a middle-aged man in good health.

V and J are TRBV12-3 or TRBV12-4 and TRBJ2-5, with 8 bases matching TRBD2. Unmatched junction bases numbered 15, after V lost 7 bases and J lost 11 bases. The CDR3 has 14 amino acids. CDR3 region: CASIYSGMDNEQYF. CDR3 in DNA: TGTGCCAGCATCTATAGCGGGATGGACAATGAGCAGTACTTC.

The chain couples TRBV20-1 to TRBJ2-7, with TRBD1 matching 8 bases. The J call may not be correct, given that the DNA end is closer to TRBJ2-5. This CDR3 has 15 amino acids. Germline CDR1 DFQATT, CDR2 SNEGSKA (reference sequence). In DNA form, the CDR3 reads TGCAGTGCTAGAGGTGACGGACAGGGCGAAGAGACCCAGTACTTC. This gives the protein CSARGDGQGEETQYF.

The sample holds a few counts of this clonotype. The chain couples TRBV4-2 to TRBJ2-1; 8 nucleotides match TRBD2. The CDR3 is 16 amino acids. Germline V gives CDR1 LGHNA, CDR2 YNFKEQ. V shed 2 bases, J shed 0 bases, and the junction held 3 bases outside the gene matches. CDR3 sequence reads: CASSQPLAASYNEQFF. The DNA for the CDR3 is TGTGCCAGCAGCCAACCACTAGCGGCCTCCTACAATGAGCAGTTCTTC.

This clonotype showed up just a few times. The chain couples TRBV28 to TRBJ2-3, with 9 bases fitting TRBD1. This CDR3 has 18 residues. J gave up 0 bases and V 5 bases, and 12 bases lay outside the gene matches. Germline loops: CDR1 MDHEN, CDR2 SYDVKM. This chain's CDR3 is CASSRNPPGQGSTDTQYF. Written as DNA, the CDR3 is TGTGCCAGCAGTAGAAATCCCCCGGGACAGGGTAGCACAGATACGCAGTATTTT.

The CDR3 region has the DNA TGTGCCAGCAGCCTCAGCCCTGGCAACGAGCAGTACTTC. This gives the protein CASSLSPGNEQYF. This chain joins TRBV7-8 and TRBJ2-5; D remains unclear. With the DNA end fitting TRBJ2-7 better, the J assignment may be wrong. The CDR3 loop spans 13 amino acids. Germline V gene data show CDR1 as SGHVS and CDR2 as FQNEAQ.

V and J are TRBV7-6 and TRBJ1-1; maybe TRBD1 (6 bases). This CDR3 is built from 12 residues. The germline V gene has CDR1 SGHVS and CDR2 FNYEAQ. The germline V and J ends were trimmed by 3 bases and 11 bases, with 13 bases remaining between them. The CDR3 sequence: CASSLGSQGAFF. DNA for the CDR3: TGTGCCAGCAGCTTGGGGAGTCAGGGGGCTTTCTTT.

The sample holds a few counts of this clonotype. This chain uses TRBV27 with TRBJ2-4, with 10 bases lining up with TRBD1. CDR1 is MNHEY, CDR2 SMNVEV, per germline (reference sequence). V dropped 4 bases and J dropped 4; count of bases not matched to a gene: 13. The CDR3 sequence is 18 residues long. Written as DNA, the CDR3 is TGTGCCAGCAGTTCCTTCCTCCCCGGGACAGGGGTGAAAAACATTCAGTACTTC. Amino acids: CASSSFLPGTGVKNIQYF.

The chain employs TRBV2 and TRBJ2-5; a possible D gene is TRBD1 (5 bases). Germline CDR1 is SNHLY and CDR2 is FYNNEI. This CDR3 comprises 15 residues. V lost 5 bases to trimming and J lost 2 bases, with 15 bases between them. The CDR3 reads CASSQTVYRQETQYF. CDR3 DNA: TGTGCCAGCAGTCAGACAGTGTACCGACAAGAGACCCAGTACTTC.

This clonotype was recorded a few times. The V and J genes are TRBV10-3 and TRBJ2-6; the D gene is possibly TRBD1 (6 bases). This CDR3 region has 14 residues. Germline V lookup: CDR1 ENHRY, CDR2 SYGVKD. V lost 10 bases, J lost 4 bases, and 14 bases lay in between. The CDR3 here is CATITGTGANVLTF. The CDR3 DNA is TGTGCCACCATCACAGGGACCGGGGCCAACGTCCTGACTTTC.

This clonotype appeared a single time. An end of the junction does not agree with germline; a read error may underlie this. This chain connects TRBV7-2 to TRBJ2-5; 7 nucleotides line up with TRBD1. The J call may be mistaken, given a closer DNA end match to TRBJ2-1. Germline CDR1 and CDR2: SGHTA and FQGNSA. The CDR3 covers 14 residues. The CDR3: CAGSPGQQQETQFF. Written as DNA, the CDR3 is TGTGCCGGCAGCCCGGGACAGCAACAAGAGACCCAGTTCTTC.

This clonotype was counted only a few times. The chain recombines TRBV6-6 with TRBJ2-1; TRBD2 matches 10 bases. V shed 0 bases, J shed 4 bases, and the junction held 6 bases outside the gene matches. CDR1 and CDR2 from the germline V gene are MNHNY and SVGAGI (reference sequence). The CDR3 has 17 amino acids. In DNA form, the CDR3 reads TGTGCCAGCAGTTACTCACCTCTAGCGGGGGTATACAATGAGCAGTTCTTC. Its protein product is CASSYSPLAGVYNEQFF.

V usage is TRBV20-1 and J usage is TRBJ1-1; D ambiguous. Germline V gene data show CDR1 as DFQATT and CDR2 as SNEGSKA (reference sequence). The CDR3 has 13 residues. V lost 6 bases and J 6 bases, leaving 17 bases between the germline ends. Here the CDR3 reads CSARKPLYAEAFF. The DNA for the CDR3 is TGCAGTGCCCGAAAACCCCTGTACGCTGAAGCTTTCTTT.

This chain links TRBV9 with TRBJ2-3, with D possibly being TRBD2 (5 bases). V lost 3 bases to trimming and J lost 7 bases, with 15 bases between them. This CDR3 spans 14 amino acids. Germline CDR1 SGDLS, CDR2 YYNGEE. The CDR3 loop reads CASSGGLETNTQYF. The DNA for the CDR3 is TGTGCCAGCAGCGGCGGACTGGAGACGAATACGCAGTATTTT.

The chain carries TRBV7-2 and TRBJ2-5, with D hard to call. Germline V gene lookup returns CDR1 SGHTA and CDR2 FQGNSA. V was cut by 1 base and J by 9 bases, with 18 bases left in between. The length of the CDR3 is 15 residues. The CDR3 sequence: CASSLGRSAGSSQYF. The CDR3 DNA is TGTGCCAGCAGCTTAGGACGCAGCGCTGGTAGTTCCCAGTACTTC.

CDR3 loop: CASGVNSHYEQYF. CDR3 in DNA: TGTGCCAGCGGCGTTAACAGTCACTACGAGCAGTACTTC. The genes are TRBV7-2 and TRBJ2-7; no clear D. The CDR3 is 13 amino acids. Germline CDR1 reads SGHTA; CDR2 reads FQGNSA. Trimming removed 8 bases at V and 3 bases at J, with 14 bases between.

This chain connects TRBV5-1 to TRBJ2-5; D uncertain. Between the trimmed V and J ends, which lost 0 bases and 10 bases, there was a span of 13 bases. The germline V gene has CDR1 SGHRS and CDR2 YFSETQ. The CDR3 is made up of 13 amino acids. The CDR3, as DNA: TGCGCCAGCAGCTTGGGGCAGCCCGTGGGCCAGTACTTC. Its protein is CASSLGQPVGQYF.

The chain carries TRBV10-2 and TRBJ1-4; D remains ambiguous. Trimming stripped 0 bases from V and 6 bases from J, with 5 bases between. The CDR3 runs 13 residues. CDR1 and CDR2 (germline): WSHSY, SAAADI. The CDR3 spells CASSESRDEKLFF. DNA of the CDR3: TGCGCCAGCAGTGAGTCGAGGGATGAAAAACTGTTTTTT.

CDR3 nucleotide sequence: TGTGCCAGCAGCTATTTACAGGGAGACTATGGCTACACCTTC. The encoded protein is CASSYLQGDYGYTF. V is TRBV7-2 and J is TRBJ1-2, with TRBD1 as a possible D gene (6 bases). V was cut by 4 bases and J by 3 bases, with 12 bases left in between. This CDR3 comprises 14 residues. Per germline, CDR1 SGHTA and CDR2 FQGNSA. The whole variable domain, filled in from reference TRBV7-2 and TRBJ1-2, reads GAGVSQSPSNKVTEKGKDVELRCDPISGHTALYWYRQSLGQGLEFLIYFQGNSAPDKSGLPSDRFSAERTGGSVSTLTIQRTQQEDSAVYLCASSYLQGDYGYTFGSGTRLTVV.

This clonotype was detected once. This chain joins TRBV20-1 and TRBJ1-6; 7 bases fit TRBD1. In germline, CDR1 is DFQATT, CDR2 SNEGSKA (reference sequence). The V and J ends lost 6 bases and 2 bases, in that order; junction bases with no gene match: 13. The CDR3 consists of 17 residues. The CDR3: CSARDTTGDPYNSPLHF. The CDR3 nucleotides read TGCAGTGCCAGGGATACCACAGGGGACCCCTATAATTCACCCCTCCACTTT.

The gene calls are TRBV7-2 and TRBJ2-3, with D perhaps being TRBD1 or TRBD2 (5 bases each). The germline V gene encodes CDR1 SGHTA and CDR2 FQGNSA. CDR3 length: 14 residues. Trimming pared 5 bases from V and 4 bases from J, leaving 13 bases between. CDR3 protein: CASSPSGPSDTQYF. CDR3 in DNA: TGTGCCAGCAGCCCCTCGGGACCTTCAGATACGCAGTATTTT. The variable domain in full, with the rest retrieved from reference TRBV7-2 and TRBJ2-3, is GAGVSQSPSNKVTEKGKDVELRCDPISGHTALYWYRQSLGQGLEFLIYFQGNSAPDKSGLPSDRFSAERTGGSVSTLTIQRTQQEDSAVYLCASSPSGPSDTQYFGPGTRLTVL.

This clonotype has a single count. This CDR3 reads CASRGAGTGAYNEQYF. The CDR3 DNA sequence: TGTGCCAGCAGAGGTGCCGGGACAGGGGCCTACAATGAGCAGTACTTC. The chain couples TRBV9 to TRBJ2-5, with 10 bases that match TRBD1. This CDR3 contains 16 residues. V gave up 5 bases and J gave up 11 bases; unmatched junction bases: 18. The germline CDR1 and CDR2 sequences are SGDLS and YYNGEE. Combining the CDR3 with reference TRBV9 and TRBJ2-5 gives the whole variable domain DSGVTQTPKHLITATGQRVTLRCSPRSGDLSVYWYQQSLDQGLQFLIQYYNGEERAKGNILERFSAQQFPDLHSELNLSSLELGDSALYFCASRGAGTGAYNEQYFGPGTRLLVL.

This rearrangement joins TRBV5-1 to TRBJ2-5; no clear D. CDR1 is SGHRS and CDR2 is YFSETQ in the germline V gene. This CDR3 has 14 amino acids. Trimming left V 3 bases short and J 4 bases short, with 13 bases between. The CDR3 region has the DNA TGCGCCAGCAGCTCCCGCCGGGTGGGAGAGACCCAGTACTTC. As protein: CASSSRRVGETQYF.